The sequence of this T cell receptor (beta chain) was determined in a study of T cell changes during pregnancy in multiple sclerosis. The CDR3 length is 18 residues. The junction had 17 bases not matched to a gene; V was cut back by 8 bases and J by 3 bases. Germline V gives CDR1 MDHEN, CDR2 SYDVKM. Data came from immunoSEQ multiplex PCR; TCRdb stores just in-frame clones and leaves some out. The profile shows around 57,000 clones, 92% of them singletons. The rearrangement uses TRBV28 and TRBJ1-5; 9 bases agree with TRBD1. The sample consisted of CD4+ T cells from peripheral blood mononuclear cells, taken after pregnancy. This TCR was recovered from a female donor in good health, enrolled as a control in a pregnancy study. Here the CDR3 DNA reads TGTGCCAGCTCCTCTCCCTTAGGGACAGGGAGGAACAATCAGCCCCAGCATTTT. Protein product: CASSSPLGTGRNNQPQHF.